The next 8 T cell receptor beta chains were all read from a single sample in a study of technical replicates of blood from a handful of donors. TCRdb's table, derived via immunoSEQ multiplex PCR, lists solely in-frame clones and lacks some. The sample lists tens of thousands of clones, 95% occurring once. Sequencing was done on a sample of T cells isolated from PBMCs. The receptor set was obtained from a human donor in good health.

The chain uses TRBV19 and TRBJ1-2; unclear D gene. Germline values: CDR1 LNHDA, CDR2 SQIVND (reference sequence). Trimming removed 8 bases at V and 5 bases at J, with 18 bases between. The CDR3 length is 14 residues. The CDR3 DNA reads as TGTGCCAGTCGGAGAGCCCAACCCCCTTATGGCTACACCTTC. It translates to CASRRAQPPYGYTF.

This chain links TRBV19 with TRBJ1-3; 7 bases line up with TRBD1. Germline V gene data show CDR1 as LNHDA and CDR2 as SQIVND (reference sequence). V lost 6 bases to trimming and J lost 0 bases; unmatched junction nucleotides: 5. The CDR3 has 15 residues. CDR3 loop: CASRGQPVSGNTIYF. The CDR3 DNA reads TGTGCCAGTAGGGGACAGCCGGTCTCTGGAAACACCATATATTTT.

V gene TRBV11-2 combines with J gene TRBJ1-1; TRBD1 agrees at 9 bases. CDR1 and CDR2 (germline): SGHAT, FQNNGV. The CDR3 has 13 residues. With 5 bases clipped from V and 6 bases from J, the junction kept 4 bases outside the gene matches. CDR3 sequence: CASSRDRVAEAFF. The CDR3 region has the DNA TGTGCCAGCAGCCGGGACAGGGTGGCTGAAGCTTTCTTT.

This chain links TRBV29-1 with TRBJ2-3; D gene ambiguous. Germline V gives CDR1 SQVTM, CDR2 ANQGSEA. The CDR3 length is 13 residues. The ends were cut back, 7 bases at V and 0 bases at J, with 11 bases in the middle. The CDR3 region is CSAHLPSTDTQYF. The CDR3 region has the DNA TGCAGCGCACACCTTCCCAGCACAGATACGCAGTATTTT.

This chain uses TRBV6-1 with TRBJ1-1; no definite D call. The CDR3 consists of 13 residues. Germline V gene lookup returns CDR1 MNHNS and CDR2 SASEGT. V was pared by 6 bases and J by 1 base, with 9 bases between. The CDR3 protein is CASSRGRNTEAFF. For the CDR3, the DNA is TGTGCCAGCAGCCGCGGGAGGAACACTGAAGCTTTCTTT.

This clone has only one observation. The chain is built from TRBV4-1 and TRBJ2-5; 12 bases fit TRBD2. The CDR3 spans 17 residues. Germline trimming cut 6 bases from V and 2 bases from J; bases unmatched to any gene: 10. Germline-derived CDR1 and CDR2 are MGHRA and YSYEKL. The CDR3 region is CASSRLAGVLTQETQYF. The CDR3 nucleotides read TGCGCCAGCAGTCGACTAGCGGGGGTCTTAACTCAAGAGACCCAGTACTTC.

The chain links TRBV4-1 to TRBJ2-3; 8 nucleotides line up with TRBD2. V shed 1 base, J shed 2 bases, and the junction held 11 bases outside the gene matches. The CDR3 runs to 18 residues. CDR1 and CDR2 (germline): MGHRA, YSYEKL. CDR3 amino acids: CASSQAPNLAGPTDTQYF. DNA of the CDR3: TGCGCCAGCAGCCAAGCCCCGAATCTAGCGGGTCCCACAGATACGCAGTATTTT.

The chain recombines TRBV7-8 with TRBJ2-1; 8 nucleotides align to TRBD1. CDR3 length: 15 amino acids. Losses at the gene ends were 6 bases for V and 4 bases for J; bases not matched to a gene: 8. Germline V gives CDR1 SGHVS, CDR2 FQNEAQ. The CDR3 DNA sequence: TGTGCCAGCAGGATTGACAGGGGCCTTTACAATGAGCAGTTCTTC. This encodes CASRIDRGLYNEQFF.